These T cell receptor beta chains were read from a single sample in a study of cytomegalovirus exposure and HLA in healthy donors. Using immunoSEQ multiplex PCR, the repertoire was profiled, and TCRdb retains in-frame clones only, with some absent. The data contain approximately 100,000 clones, around 85% of them singletons. Sequenced sample: PBMCs. Receptors were obtained from a man aged 25-40 years in good health and CMV-seronegative. Both conserved end residues are part of each CDR3. D genes are given only for firm matches. Clone size is given for some rows only: seen once, a few or many times, or a class if the clone is expanded.

>.|.|TRBV7-2|TRBJ2-7
TGTGCCAGCAGCTTGGACGGAGGCTCCTACGAGCAGTACTTC
CASSLDGGSYEQYF
>once|TRBD1|TRBV5-4|TRBJ1-1
TGTGCCAGCAGCTTGGAAGCGGGACAGGGCACTTTGAACACTGAAGCTTTCTTT
CASSLEAGQGTLNTEAFF
>.|.|TRBV19|TRBJ2-7
TGTGCCAGTAGTATCCCGGGAGCCTACGAGCAGTACTTC
CASSIPGAYEQYF
>.|.|TRBV4-1|TRBJ2-6
TGCGCCAGCAGCCAATATATCGGCGGCCAGAACTCTGGGGCCAACGTCCTGACTTTC
CASSQYIGGQNSGANVLTF
>.|TRBD1|TRBV7-6|TRBJ1-5
TGTGCCAGCAGCTTAGCGACAGGGGACCCGCCCCAGCATTTT
CASSLATGDPPQHF
>once|TRBD2|TRBV15|TRBJ2-1
TGTGCCACCGGAGCAGCGGGGGGTGGAAATGAGCAGTTCTTC
CATGAAGGGNEQFF
>.|.|TRBV28|TRBJ2-1
TGTGCCAGCGCCCCGGTTGGCGGGGGCAGAAATGAGCAGTTCTTC
CASAPVGGGRNEQFF
>.|.|TRBV15|TRBJ2-1
TGTGCCACCAGCAGAGATGGTAGAGAAAACAATGAGCAGTTCTTC
CATSRDGRENNEQFF
>.|TRBD1|TRBV27|TRBJ1-4
TGTGCCAGCAGTTGGGGGGACAGGGATAATGAAAAACTGTTTTTT
CASSWGDRDNEKLFF
>few|.|TRBV5-1|TRBJ2-3
TGCGCCAGCAGCTTGTCGTCAGACACAGATACGCAGTATTTT
CASSLSSDTDTQYF
>.|TRBD2|TRBV4-3|TRBJ2-6
TGCGCCAGCAGCCGAAGATTGGGGACTAGCGGCTCTGGGGCCAACGTCCTGACTTTC
CASSRRLGTSGSGANVLTF